These 31 T cell receptor beta chains were all obtained from the same sample, sequenced in a study of shared clonotypes between healthy human individuals. CD8 cells classed as naive were CD45RO-negative and positively selected for CCR7, excluding terminally differentiated effector memory CD45RA+ cells. The method was immunoSEQ multiplex PCR; TCRdb's version includes in-frame clones alone and lacks a portion of them. Counted here are around 1,900,000 clones, about 94% occurring once; the ten biggest clones make up 1.5% to 2%. Sequencing input: naive CD8+ T cells from PBMCs. These receptors originate from a man between 18 and 29 years old in good health. Some clones in this sample may be carry-over from other donors' samples.

With regard to this clone: Distinct nucleotide sequences in the sample also encode this CDR3. The chain links TRBV15 to TRBJ2-1; TRBD2 agrees at 15 bases. This CDR3 is 16 amino acids long. CDR1 is LNHNV and CDR2 is YYDKDF in the germline V gene (reference sequence). The V and J ends lost 3 bases and 4 bases, in that order; junction bases with no gene match: 1. The CDR3 loop reads CATSRGLAGGYNEQFF. CDR3 DNA: TGTGCCACCAGCAGGGGACTAGCGGGGGGTTACAATGAGCAGTTCTTC.

The rearrangement links TRBV7-7 to TRBJ2-1; 13 nucleotides line up with TRBD2. The V segment lost 3 bases and the J segment 6 bases; nucleotides outside the gene matches: 2. The CDR3 loop spans 15 amino acids. Germline V CDR1 and CDR2: SSHAT, FNYEAQ (reference sequence). The CDR3 sequence: CASSLGLAGPNEQFF. The CDR3 DNA reads as TGTGCCAGCAGCTTGGGACTAGCGGGACCCAATGAGCAGTTCTTC.

This sequence joins TRBV5-4 and TRBJ1-2; D remains ambiguous. V was trimmed by 4 bases and J by 6 bases, leaving 19 bases between them. This CDR3 is 15 amino acids long. Germline CDR1 is SGHNT and CDR2 is YYREEE (reference sequence). CDR3 loop: CASSPSLLSSHGYTF. CDR3 DNA sequence: TGTGCCAGCAGCCCTTCCCTGTTATCTTCACATGGCTACACCTTC.

The chain uses TRBV5-4 and TRBJ2-7, with D perhaps TRBD1 (7 bases). Trimming shortened V by 3 bases and J by 5 bases, and 18 bases separated the two germline ends. Germline V lookup: CDR1 SGHNT, CDR2 YYREEE (reference sequence). The CDR3 has 15 residues. This CDR3 reads CASSWSRQGGNEQYF. The CDR3 DNA sequence: TGTGCCAGCAGCTGGTCGCGACAGGGAGGCAACGAGCAGTACTTC.

On this clone itself: Other nucleotide sequences in the sample specify the same CDR3. The gene calls are TRBV9 and TRBJ2-1; D is unresolved. The CDR3 consists of 15 residues. Germline V gene lookup returns CDR1 SGDLS and CDR2 YYNGEE. V was shortened by 0 bases and J by 0 bases, with 7 bases between the two germline ends. The CDR3 sequence: CASSVEDSSYNEQFF. The CDR3, as DNA: TGTGCCAGCAGCGTAGAGGATAGCTCCTACAATGAGCAGTTCTTC. The complete variable domain, with remaining parts taken from reference TRBV9 and TRBJ2-1, reads DSGVTQTPKHLITATGQRVTLRCSPRSGDLSVYWYQQSLDQGLQFLIQYYNGEERAKGNILERFSAQQFPDLHSELNLSSLELGDSALYFCASSVEDSSYNEQFFGPGTRLTVL.

The chain has TRBV27 and TRBJ1-1; D may be TRBD1 (6 bases). The CDR3 has 14 amino acids. Trimming pared 7 bases from V and 5 bases from J, leaving 17 bases between. In germline, CDR1 is MNHEY, CDR2 SMNVEV (reference sequence). The CDR3 here is CASKDRGRWTEAFF. CDR3 nucleotides: TGTGCCAGCAAAGATCGGGGGCGGTGGACTGAAGCTTTCTTT.

The chain is built from TRBV27 and TRBJ1-5; 9 bases agree with TRBD1. Germline-derived CDR1 and CDR2 are MNHEY and SMNVEV (reference sequence). The length of the CDR3 is 17 residues. The ends lost 1 base at V and 2 bases at J; junction bases unmatched: 6. In nucleotides, the CDR3 is TGTGCCAGCAGTTTATATTTGGGACAGGGCCGCAATCAGCCCCAGCATTTT. Encoded protein: CASSLYLGQGRNQPQHF.

The rearrangement joins TRBV7-6 to TRBJ2-1, with 9 bases that match TRBD2. The V gene's germline CDR1 is SGHVS and CDR2 FNYEAQ. Trimming at V came to 6 bases and at J to 2 bases, leaving 5 bases not matched to a gene. The CDR3 is made up of 15 amino acids. The CDR3 here is CASRRLAEPYNEQFF. The DNA of the CDR3 is TGTGCCAGCAGACGACTAGCGGAACCCTACAATGAGCAGTTCTTC.

This clone was counted a single time. The sample contains more than one DNA sequence encoding this CDR3. V and J are TRBV7-9 and TRBJ2-3; TRBD2 matches 12 bases. Unmatched junction bases numbered 1, after V lost 3 bases and J lost 0 bases. Germline loops: CDR1 SEHNR, CDR2 FQNEAQ (reference sequence). The CDR3 covers 16 residues. CDR3 DNA: TGTGCCAGCAGCTTGACTAGCGGGGGAAGCACAGATACGCAGTATTTT. This gives the protein CASSLTSGGSTDTQYF.

The V call is TRBV7-2, the J call TRBJ2-5, with D possibly matching TRBD2 (6 bases). Trimming shortened V by 0 bases and J by 3 bases, and 14 bases separated the two germline ends. From germline, CDR1 is SGHTA and CDR2 FQGNSA. The CDR3 runs 16 residues. The CDR3 is CASSLALEGAEETQYF. The DNA for the CDR3 is TGTGCCAGCAGCTTAGCTTTGGAGGGAGCCGAAGAGACCCAGTACTTC.

The chain carries TRBV9 and TRBJ1-2, with unresolved D. Germline V lookup: CDR1 SGDLS, CDR2 YYNGEE. This CDR3 is 15 amino acids long. V was trimmed by 4 bases and J by 8 bases, leaving 21 bases between them. The DNA for the CDR3 is TGTGCCAGCAGCCCCCGACGTTTCCATGAGCGGGGCTACACCTTC. Translation: CASSPRRFHERGYTF.

J is TRBJ1-5 and V is TRBV9; perhaps TRBD1 as D (5 bases). V shed 3 bases and J shed 6 bases, with 10 bases lying between them. Germline V lookup: CDR1 SGDLS, CDR2 YYNGEE. There are 13 residues in the CDR3. For the CDR3, the DNA is TGTGCCAGCAGCGCATCGACAGCTCAGCCCCAGCATTTT. Its translation is CASSASTAQPQHF.

This rearrangement joins TRBV27 to TRBJ2-5; TRBD2 agrees at 11 bases. CDR3 size: 16 residues. V trimming: 4 bases; J trimming: 1 base; junction bases outside the gene matches: 5. Germline V gives CDR1 MNHEY, CDR2 SMNVEV (reference sequence). CDR3 sequence reads: CASSSRLAGPQETQYF. CDR3 DNA sequence: TGTGCCAGCAGTTCGAGACTAGCGGGGCCCCAAGAGACCCAGTACTTC.

The rearrangement links TRBV28 to TRBJ2-3; D remains ambiguous. The CDR3 totals 18 residues. Trimming removed 1 base from V and 1 base from J, with 18 bases in between. The germline V gene has CDR1 MDHEN and CDR2 SYDVKM. DNA of the CDR3: TGTGCCAGCAGTTTATTTCTCGGGTCTCCGCCCGGCACAGATACGCAGTATTTT. This encodes CASSLFLGSPPGTDTQYF.

The chain links TRBV7-9 to TRBJ2-5, with D possibly TRBD2 on 6 matching bases. CDR1 SEHNR and CDR2 FQNEAQ come from the germline V gene (reference sequence). This CDR3 comprises 15 residues. V lost 5 bases and J 3 bases, leaving 16 bases between the germline ends. Here the CDR3 reads CASSPHRLDEETQYF. DNA for the CDR3: TGTGCCAGCAGCCCCCACCGACTAGATGAAGAGACCCAGTACTTC.

A note on this clone: At one end the junction does not follow the germline gene, possibly because of a read error. In the same sample, other DNA sequences code for this CDR3. The chain recombines TRBV29-1 with TRBJ1-2, with D unclear. Per the germline V gene, CDR1 is SQVTM and CDR2 is ANQGSEA. The CDR3 has 13 amino acids. The CDR3, as DNA: TGCAGCGTTCACCGTCACAGTAACTATGGTTACACCTTC. Protein product: CSVHRHSNYGYTF. Using reference TRBV29-1 and TRBJ1-2 for the parts outside the CDR3, the full variable domain is SAVISQKPSRDICQRGTSLTIQCQVDSQVTMMFWYRQQPGQSLTLIATANQGSEATYESGFVIDKFPISRPNLTFSTLTVSNMSPEDSSIYLCSVHRHSNYGYTFGSGTRLTVV.

The V gene is TRBV7-6, the J gene TRBJ2-1; a weak D match, TRBD2 (6 bases). Germline CDR1 SGHVS, CDR2 FNYEAQ. Trimming stripped 0 bases from V and 7 bases from J, with 7 bases between. The CDR3 is 13 amino acids. CDR3 DNA: TGTGCCAGCAGCTTAGCGGGGGGAAATGAGCAGTTCTTC. Translated: CASSLAGGNEQFF.

V is TRBV2 and J is TRBJ1-5; weak D call: TRBD1 (5 bases). V gave up 6 bases and J gave up 0 bases, with 9 bases separating them. CDR3 length: 14 amino acids. The germline CDR1 and CDR2 sequences are SNHLY and FYNNEI. The DNA of the CDR3 is TGTGCCAGCAGAGGGGACGGTAGCAATCAGCCCCAGCATTTT. Its protein product is CASRGDGSNQPQHF.

The J gene is TRBJ1-5, the V gene TRBV6-4; the D is unclear. Trimming removed 6 bases at V and 6 bases at J, with 12 bases between. This CDR3 is 13 amino acids long. CDR1 MRHNA and CDR2 SNTAGT come from the germline V gene. In DNA, the CDR3 is TGTGCCAGCAGCTTACAAAGAGGTCAGCCCCAGCATTTT. Protein sequence: CASSLQRGQPQHF.

This clone was picked up one time. The chain uses TRBV14 and TRBJ2-2; TRBD2 matches at 8 bases. CDR1 is SGHDN and CDR2 is FVKESK in the germline V gene. The J segment lost 3 bases and the V segment lost 0 bases, leaving 9 bases of the junction unmatched. The CDR3 extends over 18 amino acids. The CDR3 DNA reads as TGTGCCAGCAGCCAAGAAGTGCAGCGGGAGAGTCACACCGGGGAGCTGTTTTTT. Its translation: CASSQEVQRESHTGELFF. Using reference TRBV14 and TRBJ2-2 for the parts outside the CDR3, the full variable domain is EAGVTQFPSHSVIEKGQTVTLRCDPISGHDNLYWYRRVMGKEIKFLLHFVKESKQDESGMPNNRFLAERTGGTYSTLKVQPAELEDSGVYFCASSQEVQRESHTGELFFGEGSRLTVL.

The chain carries TRBV11-1 and TRBJ1-1, with D maybe TRBD1 (6 bases). The germline V gene has CDR1 SGHAT and CDR2 FQDESV (reference sequence). The CDR3 runs to 14 residues. Trimming removed 5 bases at V and 3 bases at J, with 13 bases between. The CDR3: CASSLSGQHTEAFF. The CDR3 DNA is TGTGCCAGCAGCCTGAGCGGACAGCACACTGAAGCTTTCTTT.

The chain recombines TRBV5-8 with TRBJ2-7; D is undetermined. V lost 4 bases to trimming and J lost 7 bases, with 9 bases between them. The length of the CDR3 is 11 residues. CDR1 and CDR2 from the germline V gene are SGHTS and YDEGEE. This CDR3 reads CASSRLGEQYF. The CDR3 DNA reads as TGTGCCAGCAGCCGCCTTGGAGAGCAGTACTTC. The variable domain in full, with the rest retrieved from reference TRBV5-8 and TRBJ2-7, is EAGVTQSPTHLIKTRGQQATLRCSPISGHTSVYWYQQALGLGLQFLLWYDEGEERNRGNFPPRFSGRQFPNYSSELNVNALELEDSALYLCASSRLGEQYFGPGTRLTVT.

Of note for this clone: Other DNA sequences in the sample encode the same CDR3. The CDR3 sequence is CASSEAPYEQYF. CDR3 nucleotides: TGTGCCAGCAGTGAAGCCCCGTACGAGCAGTACTTC. The gene calls are TRBV2 and TRBJ2-7; D gene ambiguous. CDR1 SNHLY and CDR2 FYNNEI come from the germline V gene. The CDR3 spans 12 residues. V dropped 0 bases and J dropped 4 bases, with 4 bases sitting between them.

CDR3 bases: TGTGCCAGCAGCGTAATAGCGACCGCCGGGGAGCTGTTTTTT. Translation: CASSVIATAGELFF. The V and J genes are TRBV9 and TRBJ2-2, with D possibly being TRBD2 (5 bases). Germline CDR1 and CDR2: SGDLS and YYNGEE. V was pared by 1 base and J by 6 bases, with 10 bases between. The CDR3 spans 14 residues.

The chain links TRBV29-1 to TRBJ1-2; D perhaps matches TRBD1 (6 bases). Trimming shortened V by 4 bases and J by 4 bases, and 13 bases separated the two germline ends. The germline gives CDR1 SQVTM, CDR2 ANQGSEA. This CDR3 spans 13 amino acids. The CDR3 region has the DNA TGCAGCGTTGTTGGGGGGCGCACCTATGGCTACACCTTC. This codes for CSVVGGRTYGYTF.

The count of this clone is one. CDR3 protein: CASSPPRGELFF. DNA for the CDR3: TGTGCCAGCAGTCCCCCACGGGGGGAGCTGTTTTTT. The rearrangement uses TRBV28 and TRBJ2-2; D is unclear. The V gene's germline CDR1 is MDHEN and CDR2 SYDVKM. Deletions cut 5 bases from V and 8 bases from J, with 9 bases between. The CDR3 is made up of 12 amino acids.

This clone was seen a single time. CDR3 residues: CASSWPREATGGETQYF. CDR3 bases: TGCGCCAGCAGCTGGCCCCGGGAGGCCACCGGGGGGGAGACCCAGTACTTC. The chain has TRBV5-1 and TRBJ2-5, with 7 bases lining up with TRBD2. Germline loops: CDR1 SGHRS, CDR2 YFSETQ. The J segment lost 5 bases and the V segment lost 3 bases, leaving 16 bases of the junction unmatched. The CDR3 spans 17 residues.

The rearrangement uses TRBV27 and TRBJ1-1; 7 bases fit TRBD1. The germline gives CDR1 MNHEY, CDR2 SMNVEV (reference sequence). The CDR3 runs 15 residues. V was clipped by 5 bases and J by 6 bases; unmatched bases: 12. Here the CDR3 DNA reads TGTGCCAGCAGTCCGGAGACAGGGAGTATACCTGAAGCTTTCTTT. This translates into CASSPETGSIPEAFF.

J is TRBJ2-6 and V is TRBV30; D remains unclear. Trimming pared 0 bases from V and 2 bases from J, leaving 11 bases between. Germline-derived CDR1 and CDR2 are GTSNPN and SVGIG (reference sequence). CDR3 length: 16 residues. For the CDR3, the DNA is TGTGCCTGGAGTGTTGAGTTCCCCCCTGGGGCCAACGTCCTGACTTTC. Its protein is CAWSVEFPPGANVLTF.

The gene calls are TRBV28 and TRBJ2-5; tentatively, D is TRBD2 (5 bases). The CDR3 consists of 17 residues. V lost 6 bases to trimming and J lost 2 bases, with 22 bases between them. CDR1 and CDR2 from the germline V gene are MDHEN and SYDVKM. The CDR3 loop is CASRLQRADILQETQYF. CDR3 DNA sequence: TGTGCCAGCAGGCTTCAGAGGGCCGATATCCTTCAAGAGACCCAGTACTTC.

The chain has TRBV2 and TRBJ2-5, with 14 positions matching TRBD2. This CDR3 is 15 amino acids long. The V gene end was trimmed by 5 bases and the J gene end by 5 bases; junction bases not matched to a gene: 4. The germline V gene encodes CDR1 SNHLY and CDR2 FYNNEI. Here the CDR3 reads CASSSRTSGGETQYF. CDR3 in DNA: TGTGCCAGCAGTTCCCGGACTAGCGGGGGGGAGACCCAGTACTTC.